The entry below describes one T cell receptor (beta chain). The data are from a study of control samples from healthy donors and cancer patients. Repertoires were generated with immunoSEQ multiplex PCR, while TCRdb's copy carries only in-frame clones and drops some. The data contain about 89,000 clones, more than 75% of them singletons. The TCR was taken from a woman between 35 and 50 years old in good health. Sequenced input: blood.

CDR3 loop: CAWSAGQMNTEAFF. The CDR3 DNA reads as TGTGCCTGGAGTGCCGGACAGATGAACACTGAAGCTTTCTTT. The chain has TRBV30 and TRBJ1-1, with D possibly TRBD1 on 6 matching bases. CDR1 is GTSNPN and CDR2 is SVGIG in the germline V gene (reference sequence). V lost 1 base, J lost 0 bases, and 9 bases lay in between. There are 14 residues in the CDR3. The full variable domain, its missing parts supplied by reference TRBV30 and TRBJ1-1, is SQTIHQWPATLVQPVGSPLSLECTVEGTSNPNLYWYRQAAGRGLQLLFYSVGIGQISSEVPQNLSASRPQDRQFILSSKKLLLSDSGFYLCAWSAGQMNTEAFFGQGTRLTVV.